Below, one TCR beta chain is given with its context. Its specificity is not known. The junction differs from germline at one of its ends, possibly a read error. Multiplex PCR, run in two rounds, amplified TCR beta CDR3 from genomic DNA. During first-round PCR, primers specific to each TRBV and TRBJ gene were used. TCRdb analysed the multiplex PCR reads with MiXCR anew, one entry per CDR3 protein. The sample contains about 32,000 distinct CDR3 sequences, about 42% of which appear only once. The data belong to a study of prognosis after radiotherapy for stage I lung cancer. General observations from the study: Post-treatment Shannon entropy following stereotactic body radiation therapy was lower among patients who developed distant metastases. The study left the tumor specificity of the expanded TCR clones undetermined.

Germline assignment: CDR1 DFQATT and CDR2 SNEGSKA (reference sequence). The CDR3 is 16 residues long. The specimen was PBMCs, collected before or after stereotactic body radiation therapy (not recorded which). The chain carries TRBV20-1 and TRBJ2-3; TRBD1 matches at 9 bases. The sequence was obtained from a donor of 50 years or more with non-small cell lung cancer. CDR3 protein: CIADRQGEGLVDTQYF. For the CDR3, the DNA is TGCATTGCTGATAGACAGGGGGAAGGCCTCGTTGATACGCAGTATTTT.